A selection of T cell receptor beta chains follows, all from one sample in a study of spatial heterogeneity in lung cancer. TCRdb fed the 5' RACE reads into MiXCR, producing one record per CDR3 protein. The data contain around 13,000 distinct CDR3 sequences, around 3.5% of them seen just once; the ten biggest clones take up approximately 8%. The sequencing used lung tumor tissue, collected at surgery. The receptor source for this set is a male donor with early-stage non-small cell lung cancer. The CDR3 runs from the conserved cysteine through the conserved F or W. Each record gives: clone size, D gene, J gene, V gene, CDR3 protein, CDR3 DNA. A D gene is named only where the DNA matches it firmly. Not all rows give a size; the values are once, few, many and, for expanded clones, a class.

>few|-|TRBJ1-1|TRBV2
CASSEYGRDRTEAFF
TGTGCCAGCAGTGAATATGGCAGGGATCGCACTGAAGCTTTCTTT
>many|-|TRBJ2-1|TRBV4-1
CASSQGQHSLEQFF
TGCGCCAGCAGCCAGGGGCAACACTCCCTCGAGCAGTTCTTC
>many|TRBD2|TRBJ2-5|TRBV3-1
CASSSGIKETQYF
TGTGCCAGCAGCAGCGGGATAAAAGAGACCCAGTACTTC
>-|-|TRBJ2-7|TRBV3-1
CASSRTARAAAEQYF
TGTGCCAGCAGCCGAACGGCTAGGGCAGCGGCCGAGCAGTACTTC
>medium-sized|-|TRBJ1-2|TRBV2
CASSEGAGRIYGYTF
TGTGCCAGCAGTGAAGGGGCAGGGCGTATCTATGGCTACACCTTC
>medium-sized|-|TRBJ1-1|TRBV24-1
CATSDSRRAEAFF
TGTGCCACCAGTGATAGTAGGAGAGCTGAAGCTTTCTTT
>few|-|TRBJ2-6|TRBV6-2/TRBV6-3
CASSYLGSSGANVLTF
TGTGCCAGCAGTTACTTAGGAAGCTCTGGGGCCAACGTCCTGACTTTC
>medium-sized|-|TRBJ1-5|TRBV19
CASSYRNSNQPQHF
TGTGCCAGTAGTTACCGGAATAGCAATCAGCCCCAGCATTTT
>-|TRBD2|TRBJ2-3|TRBV3-1
CASSIAGGIDTQYF
TGTGCCAGCAGCATAGCGGGAGGGATAGATACGCAGTATTTT
>many|-|TRBJ1-1|TRBV20-1
CSASTGLRSHTEAFF
TGCAGTGCTAGCACGGGCCTTAGAAGCCACACTGAAGCTTTCTTT
>many|-|TRBJ2-5|TRBV10-3
CAISWTPRETQYF
TGTGCCATCAGTTGGACTCCGAGGGAGACCCAGTACTTC
>-|TRBD1|TRBJ1-1|TRBV14
CASSTGQGGGEAFF
TGTGCCAGCAGCACGGGACAGGGGGGAGGTGAGGCTTTCTTT
>many|TRBD1|TRBJ2-5|TRBV20-1
CSARSGTGWETQYF
TGCAGTGCTAGAAGCGGGACAGGGTGGGAGACCCAGTACTTC
>many|-|TRBJ1-1|TRBV10-3
CAIRAGTENTEAFF
TGTGCCATCAGGGCAGGGACGGAGAACACTGAAGCTTTCTTT
>-|-|TRBJ2-6|TRBV5-1
CASSLGPSGANVLTF
TGCGCCAGCAGCTTGGGCCCCTCTGGGGCCAACGTCCTGACTTTC
>many|-|TRBJ1-5|TRBV6-1
CASSDVRRLKPQHF
TGTGCCAGCAGTGATGTGCGCCGCTTGAAGCCCCAGCATTTT
>-|-|TRBJ1-2|TRBV5-5
CASSPQGARKYTF
TGTGCCAGCAGCCCTCAGGGTGCGAGGAAGTACACCTTC